This entry is about one TCR beta chain. The PCR made use of 60 Vbeta and 13 Jbeta primers. Sequencing was performed with immunoSEQ multiplex PCR; in TCRdb, only in-frame clones are kept and a portion is missing. Among 85,000 to 110,000 clones listed, 65% to 80% were seen once. The CDR3 consists of 15 residues. The germline V gene encodes CDR1 KGHSH and CDR2 LQKENI. The ends were cut back, 5 bases at V and 2 bases at J, with 14 bases in the middle. The sample is drawn from a study of cytomegalovirus exposure and HLA in healthy donors. The clonotype comes from a woman between 18 and 30 years old in good health and CMV-seropositive. The chain has TRBV18 and TRBJ2-3, with D possibly TRBD2 on 7 matching bases. The sequenced sample consisted of PBMCs. The CDR3, as DNA: TGTGCCAGCTCAGGGGGGGCCGTTTCCACAGATACGCAGTATTTT. It specifies CASSGGAVSTDTQYF.